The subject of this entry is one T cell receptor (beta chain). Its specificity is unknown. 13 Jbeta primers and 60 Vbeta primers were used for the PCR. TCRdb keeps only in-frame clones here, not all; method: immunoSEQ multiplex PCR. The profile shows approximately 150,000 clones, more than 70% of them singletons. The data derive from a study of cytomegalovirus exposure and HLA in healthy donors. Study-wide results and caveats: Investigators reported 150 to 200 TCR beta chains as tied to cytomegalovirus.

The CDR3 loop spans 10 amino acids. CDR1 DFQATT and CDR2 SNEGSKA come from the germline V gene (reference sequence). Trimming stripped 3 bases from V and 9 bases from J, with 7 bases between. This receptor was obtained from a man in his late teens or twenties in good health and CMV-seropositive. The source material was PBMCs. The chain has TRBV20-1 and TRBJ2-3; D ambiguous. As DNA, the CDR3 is TGCAGTGCTAGGGTAGAAACGCAGTATTTT. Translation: CSARVETQYF.